This is a list of T cell receptor beta chains from one sample in a study of blood T cell repertoires in COVID-19. Repertoires were generated with immunoSEQ multiplex PCR, while TCRdb's copy carries only in-frame clones and drops some. Among approximately 280,000 clones listed, 70% to 90% were seen once. Specimen: PBMCs or T cells enriched from blood (not recorded which). The receptors were sampled from a woman aged 40 to 50 who had recovered from COVID-19. Both conserved end residues are part of each CDR3. The order of the fields is D gene, clone size, J gene, V gene, CDR3 DNA, CDR3 protein. D genes are given only for firm matches. Only part of the rows carry a size: once, few, many, or a class if the clone is expanded.

d_call: NA; clone_size: NA; j_call: TRBJ1-5; v_call: TRBV7-2; cdr3_nt: TGTGCCAGCAGCTTAGTCGGGACACCGGATCAGCCCCAGCATTTT; cdr3_aa: CASSLVGTPDQPQHF
d_call: TRBD2; clone_size: NA; j_call: TRBJ2-1; v_call: TRBV5-4; cdr3_nt: TGTGCCAGCAGTGTTAGCGGGAGGGCCGGAAGCAATGAGCAGTTCTTC; cdr3_aa: CASSVSGRAGSNEQFF
d_call: NA; clone_size: NA; j_call: TRBJ1-2; v_call: TRBV14; cdr3_nt: TGTGCCAGCAGCCAAGGGAGGGGTAGCTATGGCTACACCTTC; cdr3_aa: CASSQGRGSYGYTF
d_call: TRBD1; clone_size: NA; j_call: TRBJ2-5; v_call: TRBV9; cdr3_nt: TGTGCCAGCGCACCGGGACAGGGGGAAACGGGGACCCAGTACTTC; cdr3_aa: CASAPGQGETGTQYF
d_call: TRBD1; clone_size: NA; j_call: TRBJ1-3; v_call: TRBV5-1; cdr3_nt: TGCGCCAGCAGCCGACAGGGGCCTGGAAACACCATATATTTT; cdr3_aa: CASSRQGPGNTIYF
d_call: NA; clone_size: NA; j_call: TRBJ1-2; v_call: TRBV20-1; cdr3_nt: TGCAGTGCTAGTGTGACAGGATATGGCTACACCTTC; cdr3_aa: CSASVTGYGYTF
d_call: TRBD1; clone_size: NA; j_call: TRBJ2-5; v_call: TRBV5-1; cdr3_nt: TGCGCCAGCAGCTTGGATACAGGGGGAAGAAAAGAGACCCAGTACTTC; cdr3_aa: CASSLDTGGRKETQYF
d_call: TRBD2; clone_size: NA; j_call: TRBJ2-1; v_call: TRBV6-2/TRBV6-3; cdr3_nt: TGTGCCAGCAGTTACGTGAGCGGGAGGGCCCACAATGAGCAGTTCTTC; cdr3_aa: CASSYVSGRAHNEQFF
d_call: NA; clone_size: NA; j_call: TRBJ1-6; v_call: TRBV28; cdr3_nt: TGTGCCAGCACACTCGCCCCGGGAAACAGGGTTTCACCCCTCCACTTT; cdr3_aa: CASTLAPGNRVSPLHF
d_call: TRBD1; clone_size: NA; j_call: TRBJ1-1; v_call: TRBV19; cdr3_nt: TGTGCCAGTAGTTCTCAGGGGGGAAGGAACACTGAAGCTTTCTTT; cdr3_aa: CASSSQGGRNTEAFF
d_call: NA; clone_size: NA; j_call: TRBJ2-1; v_call: TRBV5-1; cdr3_nt: TGCGCCAGCAGCCTGACAGTAACGTCCTACAATGAGCAGTTCTTC; cdr3_aa: CASSLTVTSYNEQFF
d_call: NA; clone_size: NA; j_call: TRBJ2-1; v_call: TRBV19; cdr3_nt: TGTGCCAGTAGTATTAACAGTCCCATAGCGGAGCAGTTCTTC; cdr3_aa: CASSINSPIAEQFF
d_call: NA; clone_size: NA; j_call: TRBJ2-3; v_call: TRBV28; cdr3_nt: TGTGCCAGCAGCTCAACGGAGGGAGGCACAGATACGCAGTATTTT; cdr3_aa: CASSSTEGGTDTQYF
d_call: TRBD2; clone_size: NA; j_call: TRBJ2-1; v_call: TRBV2; cdr3_nt: TGTGCCACCTTACCGGGACTAGCATACAATGAGCAGTTCTTC; cdr3_aa: CATLPGLAYNEQFF
d_call: TRBD1; clone_size: NA; j_call: TRBJ2-5; v_call: TRBV2; cdr3_nt: TGTGCCAGCAAACCCCGGACAGGACTCCAAGAGACCCAGTACTTC; cdr3_aa: CASKPRTGLQETQYF
d_call: NA; clone_size: NA; j_call: TRBJ1-2; v_call: TRBV4-1; cdr3_nt: TGCGCCAGCAGCCAAGATCCGCAGGTTAACTATGGCTACACCTTC; cdr3_aa: CASSQDPQVNYGYTF
d_call: TRBD2; clone_size: NA; j_call: TRBJ2-1; v_call: TRBV7-2; cdr3_nt: TGTGCCAGCAGCTTAGCGGTAGCGGGAGACGAGCAGTTCTTC; cdr3_aa: CASSLAVAGDEQFF
d_call: TRBD2; clone_size: NA; j_call: TRBJ2-7; v_call: TRBV9; cdr3_nt: TGTGCCAGCAGCGTATCTAGCGGGGGACATTACGAGCAGTACTTC; cdr3_aa: CASSVSSGGHYEQYF
d_call: NA; clone_size: few; j_call: TRBJ1-5; v_call: TRBV19; cdr3_nt: TGTGCCAGTAGTACCCGGGGCAATCAGCCCCAGCATTTT; cdr3_aa: CASSTRGNQPQHF
d_call: TRBD2; clone_size: NA; j_call: TRBJ2-7; v_call: TRBV19; cdr3_nt: TGTGCCAGTAGTGATGGTCTAGCGGGAATCAACGAGCAGTACTTC; cdr3_aa: CASSDGLAGINEQYF
d_call: NA; clone_size: NA; j_call: TRBJ1-5; v_call: TRBV2; cdr3_nt: TGTGCCAGCAGTGAAACACTCTCCCGGGGTAATCAGCCCCAGCATTTT; cdr3_aa: CASSETLSRGNQPQHF
d_call: NA; clone_size: NA; j_call: TRBJ2-3; v_call: TRBV19; cdr3_nt: TGTGCCAGTAGTGAGTACGACACAGATACGCAGTATTTT; cdr3_aa: CASSEYDTDTQYF
d_call: NA; clone_size: NA; j_call: TRBJ1-6; v_call: TRBV24-1; cdr3_nt: TGTGCCACCAGCCAGGGGCCCCTGGGAAATTCACCCCTCCACTTT; cdr3_aa: CATSQGPLGNSPLHF
d_call: TRBD1; clone_size: NA; j_call: TRBJ2-7; v_call: TRBV7-9; cdr3_nt: TGTGCCAGCAGCTTGGGATTTGTGGGACAGCCCTACGAGCAGTACTTC; cdr3_aa: CASSLGFVGQPYEQYF
d_call: NA; clone_size: NA; j_call: TRBJ1-6; v_call: TRBV18; cdr3_nt: TGTGCCAGCCAGCCGGGGGGGACAAATTCACCCCTCCACTTT; cdr3_aa: CASQPGGTNSPLHF
d_call: TRBD2; clone_size: NA; j_call: TRBJ2-2; v_call: TRBV7-3; cdr3_nt: TGTGCCAGCAGCTTAACCCTAGCGGGAGCCGGGGAGCTGTTTTTT; cdr3_aa: CASSLTLAGAGELFF
d_call: TRBD1; clone_size: NA; j_call: TRBJ1-1; v_call: TRBV27; cdr3_nt: TGTGCCAGCAGACGAAGGACAGGGGGGTCGAGCACTGAAGCTTTCTTT; cdr3_aa: CASRRRTGGSSTEAFF
d_call: TRBD2; clone_size: NA; j_call: TRBJ2-3; v_call: TRBV4-1; cdr3_nt: TGCGCCAGCAGCTCAAGGAGGGCGGGAGTTGTCGCAGATACGCAGTATTTT; cdr3_aa: CASSSRRAGVVADTQYF
d_call: TRBD1; clone_size: NA; j_call: TRBJ2-6; v_call: TRBV19; cdr3_nt: TGTGCCAGTAGTACCCAGGGGGCCGGGGCCAACGTCCTGACTTTC; cdr3_aa: CASSTQGAGANVLTF
d_call: NA; clone_size: NA; j_call: TRBJ1-3; v_call: TRBV29-1; cdr3_nt: TGCAGCGTTGAAGACCTCCTCTCCAGTCGGGACAACTACGGGGACACCATATATTTT; cdr3_aa: CSVEDLLSSRDNYGDTIYF
d_call: NA; clone_size: NA; j_call: TRBJ1-2; v_call: TRBV6-5; cdr3_nt: TGTGCCAGCACCGACAGGCTCTATGGCTACACCTTC; cdr3_aa: CASTDRLYGYTF
d_call: NA; clone_size: NA; j_call: TRBJ2-7; v_call: TRBV2; cdr3_nt: TGTGCCAGCAGTGAAGACAGGGGGGGGCTCTACGAGCAGTACTTC; cdr3_aa: CASSEDRGGLYEQYF
d_call: NA; clone_size: NA; j_call: TRBJ2-4; v_call: TRBV28; cdr3_nt: TGTGCCAGCAGTCCGGACAGCAACAAAAACATTCAGTACTTC; cdr3_aa: CASSPDSNKNIQYF
d_call: TRBD2; clone_size: NA; j_call: TRBJ2-3; v_call: TRBV3-1/TRBV3-2; cdr3_nt: TGTGCCAGCAGCCCACGCCCTAGCGGGCCCACAGATACGCAGTATTTT; cdr3_aa: CASSPRPSGPTDTQYF
d_call: NA; clone_size: NA; j_call: TRBJ2-7; v_call: TRBV28; cdr3_nt: TGTGCCAGCAGTTCTTCCGGGACTCCTTCCTACGAGCAGTACTTC; cdr3_aa: CASSSSGTPSYEQYF
d_call: NA; clone_size: NA; j_call: TRBJ2-1; v_call: TRBV12-3/TRBV12-4; cdr3_nt: TGTGCCAGCAGTCGACTAGACAATGAGCAGTTCTTC; cdr3_aa: CASSRLDNEQFF
d_call: NA; clone_size: NA; j_call: TRBJ2-1; v_call: TRBV7-9; cdr3_nt: TGTGCCAGCAGCTTATTTTCCCGGGGTAGCGAGCAGTTCTTC; cdr3_aa: CASSLFSRGSEQFF
d_call: NA; clone_size: NA; j_call: TRBJ1-2; v_call: TRBV30; cdr3_nt: TGTGCCTGGACCCCTACAGGGTGGGATGGCTACACCTTC; cdr3_aa: CAWTPTGWDGYTF